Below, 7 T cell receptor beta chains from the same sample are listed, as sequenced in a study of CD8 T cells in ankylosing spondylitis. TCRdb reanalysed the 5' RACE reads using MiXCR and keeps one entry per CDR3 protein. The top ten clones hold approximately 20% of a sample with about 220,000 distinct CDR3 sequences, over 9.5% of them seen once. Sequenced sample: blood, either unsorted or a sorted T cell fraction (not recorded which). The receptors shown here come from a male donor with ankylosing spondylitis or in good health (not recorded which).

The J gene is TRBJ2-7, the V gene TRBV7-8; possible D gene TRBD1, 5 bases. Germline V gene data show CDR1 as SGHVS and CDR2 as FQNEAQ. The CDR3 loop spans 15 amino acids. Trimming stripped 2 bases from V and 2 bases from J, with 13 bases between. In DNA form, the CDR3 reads TGTGCCAGCAGCTTAAAGGAGTCAGGGACCTACGAGCAGTACTTC. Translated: CASSLKESGTYEQYF.

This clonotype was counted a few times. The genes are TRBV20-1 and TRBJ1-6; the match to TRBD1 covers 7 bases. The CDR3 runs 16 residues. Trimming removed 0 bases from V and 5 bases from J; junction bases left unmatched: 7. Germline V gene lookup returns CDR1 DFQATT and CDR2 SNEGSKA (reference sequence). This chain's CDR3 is CSARDQGGLDNSPLHF. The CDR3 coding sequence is TGCAGTGCTAGAGATCAAGGGGGCCTCGATAATTCACCCCTCCACTTT.

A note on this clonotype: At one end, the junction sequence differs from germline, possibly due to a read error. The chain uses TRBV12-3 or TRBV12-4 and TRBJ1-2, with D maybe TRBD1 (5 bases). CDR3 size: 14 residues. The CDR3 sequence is CTSSPTEMNYGYTF. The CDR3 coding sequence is TGCACCAGCAGTCCGACAGAGATGAACTATGGCTACACCTTC.

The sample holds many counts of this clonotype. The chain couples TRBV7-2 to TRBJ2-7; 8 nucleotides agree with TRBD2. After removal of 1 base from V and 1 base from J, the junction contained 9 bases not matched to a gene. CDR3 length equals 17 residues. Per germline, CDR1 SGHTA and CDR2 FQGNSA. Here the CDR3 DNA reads TGTGCCAGCAGCTTAGGGGTCGGGCCTAGCGGGTCCTACGAGCAGTACTTC. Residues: CASSLGVGPSGSYEQYF.

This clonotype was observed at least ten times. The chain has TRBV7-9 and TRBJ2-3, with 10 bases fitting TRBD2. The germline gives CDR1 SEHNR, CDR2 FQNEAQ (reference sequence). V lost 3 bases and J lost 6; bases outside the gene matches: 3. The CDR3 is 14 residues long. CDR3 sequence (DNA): TGTGCCAGCAGCTTTAGCGGGGGGTTTGATACGCAGTATTTT. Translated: CASSFSGGFDTQYF. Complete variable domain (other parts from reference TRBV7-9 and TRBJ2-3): DTGVSQNPRHKITKRGQNVTFRCDPISEHNRLYWYRQTLGQGPEFLTYFQNEAQLEKSRLLSDRFSAERPKGSFSTLEIQRTEQGDSAMYLCASSFSGGFDTQYFGPGTRLTVL.

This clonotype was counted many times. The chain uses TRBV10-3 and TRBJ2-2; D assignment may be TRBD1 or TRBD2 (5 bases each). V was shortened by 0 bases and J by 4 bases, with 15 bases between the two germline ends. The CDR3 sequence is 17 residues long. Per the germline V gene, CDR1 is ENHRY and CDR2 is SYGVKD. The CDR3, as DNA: TGTGCCATCAGTGAGTCGACTCTTTGGGGGAGCACCGGGGAGCTGTTTTTT. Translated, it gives CAISESTLWGSTGELFF.

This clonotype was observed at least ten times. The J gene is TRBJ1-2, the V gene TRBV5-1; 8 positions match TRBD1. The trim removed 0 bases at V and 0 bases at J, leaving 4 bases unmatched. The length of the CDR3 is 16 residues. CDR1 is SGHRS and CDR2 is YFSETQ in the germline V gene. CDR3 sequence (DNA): TGCGCCAGCAGCTTGGTTCCAGGGGGCGCTAACTATGGCTACACCTTC. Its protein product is CASSLVPGGANYGYTF.